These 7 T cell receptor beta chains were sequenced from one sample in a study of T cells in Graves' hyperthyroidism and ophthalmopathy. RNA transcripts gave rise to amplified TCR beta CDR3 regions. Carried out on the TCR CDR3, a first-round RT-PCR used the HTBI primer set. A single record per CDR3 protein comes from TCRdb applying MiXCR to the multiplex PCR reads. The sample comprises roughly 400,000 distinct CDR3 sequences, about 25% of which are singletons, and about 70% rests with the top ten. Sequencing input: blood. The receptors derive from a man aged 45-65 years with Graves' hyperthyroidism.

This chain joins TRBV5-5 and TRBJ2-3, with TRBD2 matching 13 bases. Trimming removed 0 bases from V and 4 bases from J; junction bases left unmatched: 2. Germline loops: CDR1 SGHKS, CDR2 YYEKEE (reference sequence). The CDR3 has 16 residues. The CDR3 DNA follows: TGTGCCAGCAGCTTGGGGACTAGCGGGAGTCCAGATACGCAGTATTTT. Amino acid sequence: CASSLGTSGSPDTQYF.

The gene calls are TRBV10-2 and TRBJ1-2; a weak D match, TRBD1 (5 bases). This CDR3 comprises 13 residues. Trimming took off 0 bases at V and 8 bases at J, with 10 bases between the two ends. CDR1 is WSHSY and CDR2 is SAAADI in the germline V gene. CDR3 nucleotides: TGCGCCAGCAGTGAGTCCAAAGGGGACGGCTACACCTTC. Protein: CASSESKGDGYTF.

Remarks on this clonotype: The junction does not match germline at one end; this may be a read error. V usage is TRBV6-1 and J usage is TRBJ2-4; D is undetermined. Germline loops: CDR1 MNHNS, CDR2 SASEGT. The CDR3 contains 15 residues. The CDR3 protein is CASSEGRQAFGIQYF. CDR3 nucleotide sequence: TGTGCCAGCAGCGAAGGCCGCCAAGCTTTTGGCATTCAGTACTTC.

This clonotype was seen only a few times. For the CDR3, the DNA is TGCGCCAGCAGTTGGCCCCTAGATACGCAGTATTTT. It codes for CASSWPLDTQYF. V and J are TRBV10-2 and TRBJ2-3, with D hard to call. This CDR3 region has 12 residues. Germline lookup yields CDR1 WSHSY and CDR2 SAAADI. V was clipped by 5 bases and J by 5 bases, with 8 bases between them.

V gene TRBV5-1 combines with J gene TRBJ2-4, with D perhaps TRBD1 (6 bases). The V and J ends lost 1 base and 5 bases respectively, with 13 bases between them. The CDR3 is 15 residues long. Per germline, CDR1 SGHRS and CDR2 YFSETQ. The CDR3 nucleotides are TGCGCCAGCAGCTTGACAGGGAGTCACGAAAACATTCAGTACTTC. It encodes CASSLTGSHENIQYF.

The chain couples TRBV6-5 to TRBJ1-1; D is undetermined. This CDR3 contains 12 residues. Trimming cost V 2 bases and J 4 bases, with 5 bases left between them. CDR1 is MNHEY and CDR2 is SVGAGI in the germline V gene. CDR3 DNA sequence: TGTGCCAGCAGTTACGGGAGCACTGAAGCTTTCTTT. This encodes CASSYGSTEAFF.

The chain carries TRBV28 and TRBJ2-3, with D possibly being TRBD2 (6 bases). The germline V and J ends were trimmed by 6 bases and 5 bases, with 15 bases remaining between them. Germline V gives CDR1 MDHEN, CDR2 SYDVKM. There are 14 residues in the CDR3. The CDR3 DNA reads TGTGCCAGCAGCTTAGCGGCGGGGTTAGATACGCAGTATTTT. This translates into CASSLAAGLDTQYF.